The source of this TCR beta chain is a study of coeliac disease. On the study more broadly: Disease groups: newly diagnosed active, refractory type I, gluten-free-diet controlled. The study's findings and limits: According to the authors, this method cannot detect gliadin-specific T cells in an unbiased way. Known gliadin-specific TRB sequences: about 50% of the 18 coeliac samples, only 1 of 6 controls.

The repertoire was sequenced with immunoSEQ multiplex PCR; TCRdb's copy has only in-frame clones and lacks some. The table includes a few thousand clones, just over 70% detected once. Concerning this clone: Its matching antigen is unknown.

The sample comprised lamina propria lymphocytes from the gut. This TCR derives from a woman aged 45-65 years with celiac disease on a gluten-free diet.

The CDR3 protein is CASSQGVVLETQYF. The DNA of the CDR3 is TGTGCCAGCAGCCAGGGGGTGGTGTTGGAGACCCAGTACTTC. The gene calls are TRBV5-5 and TRBJ2-5; 7 bases agree with TRBD1. V was pared by 4 bases and J by 5 bases, with 8 bases of the junction left unmatched. This CDR3 is 14 amino acids long. Germline CDR1 SGHKS, CDR2 YYEKEE (reference sequence).